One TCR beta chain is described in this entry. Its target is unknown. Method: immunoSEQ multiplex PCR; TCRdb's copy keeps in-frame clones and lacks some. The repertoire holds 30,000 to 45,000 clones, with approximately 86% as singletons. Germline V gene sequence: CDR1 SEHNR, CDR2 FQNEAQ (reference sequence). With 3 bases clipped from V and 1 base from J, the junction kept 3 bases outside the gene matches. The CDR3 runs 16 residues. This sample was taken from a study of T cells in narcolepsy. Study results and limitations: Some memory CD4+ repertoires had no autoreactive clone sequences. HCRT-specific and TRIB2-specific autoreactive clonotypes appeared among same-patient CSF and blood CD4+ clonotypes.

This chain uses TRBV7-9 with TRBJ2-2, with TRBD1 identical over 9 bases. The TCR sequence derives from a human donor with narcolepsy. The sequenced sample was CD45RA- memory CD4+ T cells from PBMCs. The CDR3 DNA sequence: TGTGCCAGCAGCTTGCTGGGACAGGGGAACACCGGGGAGCTGTTTTTT. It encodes CASSLLGQGNTGELFF.